The present TCR beta chain was sequenced within a study of PD-1 and CTLA-4 blockade in melanoma. Here immunoSEQ multiplex PCR was the method, and the copy in TCRdb shows in-frame clones only, minus some. The table shows approximately 33,000 clones, with 80% to 95% occurring only once. CDR1 is SEHNR, CDR2 FQNEAQ, per germline (reference sequence). The V end lost 5 bases, the J end lost 4 bases, and 12 bases lay between the germline ends. There are 13 residues in the CDR3. The chain uses TRBV7-9 and TRBJ2-7, with a possible D match to TRBD2 (6 bases). The sequence was collected from a human donor with melanoma. Here the sequenced sample was CD8+ T cells from peripheral blood, taken from a patient given anti-PD-1 treatment. The CDR3 DNA follows: TGTGCCAGCAGCCTTAGCGGCGATTACGAGCAGTACTTC. Its protein is CASSLSGDYEQYF.